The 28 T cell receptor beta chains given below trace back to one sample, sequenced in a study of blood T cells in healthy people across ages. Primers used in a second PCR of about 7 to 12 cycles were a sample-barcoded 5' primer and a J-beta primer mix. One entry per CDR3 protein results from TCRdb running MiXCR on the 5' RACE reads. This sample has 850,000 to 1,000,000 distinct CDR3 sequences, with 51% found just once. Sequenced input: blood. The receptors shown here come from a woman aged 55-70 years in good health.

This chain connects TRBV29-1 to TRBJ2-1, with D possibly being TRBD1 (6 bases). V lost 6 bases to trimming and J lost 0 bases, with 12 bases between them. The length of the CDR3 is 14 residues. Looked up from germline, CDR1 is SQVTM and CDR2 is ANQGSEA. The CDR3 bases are TGCAGCGTATGGGGGCCCGGCTCCTACAATGAGCAGTTCTTC. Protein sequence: CSVWGPGSYNEQFF.

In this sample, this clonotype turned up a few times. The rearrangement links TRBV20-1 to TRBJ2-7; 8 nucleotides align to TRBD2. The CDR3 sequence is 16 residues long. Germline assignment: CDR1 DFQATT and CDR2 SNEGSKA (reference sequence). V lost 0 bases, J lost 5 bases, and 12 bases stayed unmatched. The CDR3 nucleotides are TGCAGTGCTAGAGAAGGCCTAGCGGGCCGGACCCACGAGCAGTACTTC. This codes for CSAREGLAGRTHEQYF.

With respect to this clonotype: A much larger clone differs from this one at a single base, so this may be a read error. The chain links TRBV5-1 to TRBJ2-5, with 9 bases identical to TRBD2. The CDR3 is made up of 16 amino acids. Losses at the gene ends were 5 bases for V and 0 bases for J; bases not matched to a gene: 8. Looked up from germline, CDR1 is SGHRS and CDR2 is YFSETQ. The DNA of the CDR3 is TGCGCCAGCAGATCAGGACTAGCGACGCACCAAGAGACCCAGTACTTC. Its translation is CASRSGLATHQETQYF. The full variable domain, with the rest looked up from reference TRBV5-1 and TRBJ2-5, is KAGVTQTPRYLIKTRGQQVTLSCSPISGHRSVSWYQQTPGQGLQFLFEYFSETQRNKGNFPGRFSGRQFSNSRSEMNVSTLELGDSALYLCASRSGLATHQETQYFGPGTRLLVL.

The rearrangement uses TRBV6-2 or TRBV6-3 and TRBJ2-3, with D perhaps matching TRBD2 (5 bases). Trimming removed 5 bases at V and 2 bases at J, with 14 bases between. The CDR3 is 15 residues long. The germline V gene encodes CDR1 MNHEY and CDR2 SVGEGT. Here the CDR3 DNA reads TGTGCCAGCAGTGACCGAAGCGGTCTCACAGATACGCAGTATTTT. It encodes CASSDRSGLTDTQYF.

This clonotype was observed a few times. For the CDR3, the DNA is TGTGCCAGCAGCCATCGGACTAGCGGGTCCACAGATACGCAGTATTTT. It yields the protein CASSHRTSGSTDTQYF. The chain recombines TRBV4-2 with TRBJ2-3; 11 nucleotides line up with TRBD2. Germline V gene data show CDR1 as LGHNA and CDR2 as YNFKEQ. Trimming took 3 bases from V and 2 from J; bases not matched to a gene: 4. CDR3 length equals 16 residues.

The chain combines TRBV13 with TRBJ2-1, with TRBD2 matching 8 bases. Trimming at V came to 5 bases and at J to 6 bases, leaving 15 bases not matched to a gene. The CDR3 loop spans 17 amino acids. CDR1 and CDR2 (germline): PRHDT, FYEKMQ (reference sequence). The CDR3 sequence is CASSPSGGAGVLNEQFF. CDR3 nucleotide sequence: TGTGCCAGCAGCCCCTCGGGGGGAGCGGGAGTCCTCAATGAGCAGTTCTTC.

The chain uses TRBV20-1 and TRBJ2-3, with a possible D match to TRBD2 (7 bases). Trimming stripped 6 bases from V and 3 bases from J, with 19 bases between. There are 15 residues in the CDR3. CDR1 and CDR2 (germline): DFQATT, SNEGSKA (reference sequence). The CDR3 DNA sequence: TGCAGTGCGGGCGGGGGCTTTTTCACGACAGATACGCAGTATTTT. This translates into CSAGGGFFTTDTQYF.

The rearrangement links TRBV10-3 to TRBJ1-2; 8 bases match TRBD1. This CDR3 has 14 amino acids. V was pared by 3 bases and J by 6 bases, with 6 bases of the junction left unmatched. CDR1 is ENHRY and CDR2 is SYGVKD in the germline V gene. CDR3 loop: CAISEGQGLNGYTF. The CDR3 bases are TGTGCCATCAGTGAAGGACAGGGACTGAATGGCTACACCTTC.

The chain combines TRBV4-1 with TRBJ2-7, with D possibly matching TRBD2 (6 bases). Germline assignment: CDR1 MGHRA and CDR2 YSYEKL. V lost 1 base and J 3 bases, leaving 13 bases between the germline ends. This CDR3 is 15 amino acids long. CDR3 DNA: TGCGCCAGCAGCCAAGTAGGAGGGGAAAGCTACGAGCAGTACTTC. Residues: CASSQVGGESYEQYF.

The CDR3 region has the DNA TGTGCCAGCAGCTCAATAGTCCGTTCTAGCGGGAGCTCCTACGAGCAGTACTTC. It yields the protein CASSSIVRSSGSSYEQYF. This chain connects TRBV11-1 to TRBJ2-7; 10 bases agree with TRBD2. Trimming took 4 bases from V and 0 from J; bases not matched to a gene: 12. This CDR3 comprises 18 residues. Germline V gives CDR1 SGHAT, CDR2 FQDESV (reference sequence).

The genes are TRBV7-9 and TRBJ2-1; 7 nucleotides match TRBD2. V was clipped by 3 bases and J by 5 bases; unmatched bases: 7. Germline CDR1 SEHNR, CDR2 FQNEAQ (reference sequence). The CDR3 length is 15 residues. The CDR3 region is CASSFTGGSNNEQFF. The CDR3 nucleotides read TGTGCCAGCAGCTTCACCGGCGGGAGTAACAATGAGCAGTTCTTC.

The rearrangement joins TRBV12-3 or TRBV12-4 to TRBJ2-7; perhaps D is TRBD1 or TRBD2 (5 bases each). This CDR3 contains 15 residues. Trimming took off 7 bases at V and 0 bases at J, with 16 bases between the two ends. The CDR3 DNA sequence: TGTGCCAGCACCGACCGGGACGGCAGCTCCTACGAGCAGTACTTC. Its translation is CASTDRDGSSYEQYF.

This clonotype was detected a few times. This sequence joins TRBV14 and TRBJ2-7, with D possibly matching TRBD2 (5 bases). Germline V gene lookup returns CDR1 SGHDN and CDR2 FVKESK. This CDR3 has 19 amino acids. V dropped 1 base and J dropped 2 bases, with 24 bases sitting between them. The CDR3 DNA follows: TGTGCCAGCAGCCAAGGGCCCGGGTGGTTGAGCGGAGACACCTACGAGCAGTACTTC. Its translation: CASSQGPGWLSGDTYEQYF.

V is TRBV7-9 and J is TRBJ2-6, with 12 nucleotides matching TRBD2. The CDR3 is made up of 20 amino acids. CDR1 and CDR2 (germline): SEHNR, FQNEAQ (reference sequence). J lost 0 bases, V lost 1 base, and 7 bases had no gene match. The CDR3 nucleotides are TGTGCCAGCAGCTTAGGGAGCGCTAGCGGGAGGGCCTCTGGGGCCAACGTCCTGACTTTC. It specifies CASSLGSASGRASGANVLTF.

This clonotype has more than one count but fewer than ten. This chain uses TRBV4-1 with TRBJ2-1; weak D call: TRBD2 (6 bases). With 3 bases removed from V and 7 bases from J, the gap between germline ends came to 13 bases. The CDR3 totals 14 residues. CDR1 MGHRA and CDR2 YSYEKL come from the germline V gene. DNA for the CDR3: TGCGCCAGCAGCCAGCCTAGCCGGGGGAATGAGCAGTTCTTC. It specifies CASSQPSRGNEQFF.

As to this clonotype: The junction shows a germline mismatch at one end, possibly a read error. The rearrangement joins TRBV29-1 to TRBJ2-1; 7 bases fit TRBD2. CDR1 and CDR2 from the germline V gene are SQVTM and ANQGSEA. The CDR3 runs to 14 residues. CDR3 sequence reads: CSVVAGVSHNEQFF. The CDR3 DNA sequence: TGCAGCGTTGTGGCGGGAGTCTCCCACAATGAGCAGTTCTTC.

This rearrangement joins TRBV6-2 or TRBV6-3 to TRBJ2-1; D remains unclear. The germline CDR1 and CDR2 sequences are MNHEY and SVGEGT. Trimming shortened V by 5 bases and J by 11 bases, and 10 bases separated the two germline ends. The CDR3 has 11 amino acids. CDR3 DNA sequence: TGTGCCAGCAGTCCGCGGACCCAGCAGTTCTTC. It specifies CASSPRTQQFF.

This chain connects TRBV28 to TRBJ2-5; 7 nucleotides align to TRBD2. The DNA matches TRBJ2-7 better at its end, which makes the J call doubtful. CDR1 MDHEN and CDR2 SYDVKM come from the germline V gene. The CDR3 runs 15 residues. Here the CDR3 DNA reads TGTGCCAGCAGTCTAATAGCGGGCAATCTTTACGAGCAGTACTTC. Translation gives CASSLIAGNLYEQYF.

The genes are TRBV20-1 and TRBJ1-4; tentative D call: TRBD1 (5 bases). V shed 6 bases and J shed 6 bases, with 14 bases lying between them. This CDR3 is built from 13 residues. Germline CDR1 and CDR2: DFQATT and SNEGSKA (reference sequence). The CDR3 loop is CSARGGTDEKLFF. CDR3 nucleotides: TGCAGTGCCCGGGGGGGGACGGATGAAAAACTGTTTTTT.

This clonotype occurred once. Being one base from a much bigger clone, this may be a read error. The CDR3 bases are TGTGCCAGCGGCTCTACTAGCGAGGGTGAGCAGTTCTTC. Its protein is CASGSTSEGEQFF. The genes are TRBV27 and TRBJ2-1, with 7 bases identical to TRBD2. Germline-derived CDR1 and CDR2 are MNHEY and SMNVEV (reference sequence). With 8 bases clipped from V and 9 bases from J, the junction kept 10 bases outside the gene matches. This CDR3 contains 13 residues.

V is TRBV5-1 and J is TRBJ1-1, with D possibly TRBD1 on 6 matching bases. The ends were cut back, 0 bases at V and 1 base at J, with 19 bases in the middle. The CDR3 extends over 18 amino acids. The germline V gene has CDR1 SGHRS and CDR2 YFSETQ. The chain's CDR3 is CASSLASAQTGSNTEAFF. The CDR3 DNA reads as TGCGCCAGCAGCTTGGCCTCGGCTCAAACAGGGTCGAACACTGAAGCTTTCTTT. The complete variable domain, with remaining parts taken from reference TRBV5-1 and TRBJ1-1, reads KAGVTQTPRYLIKTRGQQVTLSCSPISGHRSVSWYQQTPGQGLQFLFEYFSETQRNKGNFPGRFSGRQFSNSRSEMNVSTLELGDSALYLCASSLASAQTGSNTEAFFGQGTRLTVV.

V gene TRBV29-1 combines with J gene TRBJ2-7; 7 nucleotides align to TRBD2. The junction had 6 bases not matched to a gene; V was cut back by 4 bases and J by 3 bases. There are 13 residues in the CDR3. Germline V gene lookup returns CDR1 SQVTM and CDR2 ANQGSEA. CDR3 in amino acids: CSVALATNYEQYF. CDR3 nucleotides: TGCAGCGTTGCACTAGCGACAAACTACGAGCAGTACTTC.

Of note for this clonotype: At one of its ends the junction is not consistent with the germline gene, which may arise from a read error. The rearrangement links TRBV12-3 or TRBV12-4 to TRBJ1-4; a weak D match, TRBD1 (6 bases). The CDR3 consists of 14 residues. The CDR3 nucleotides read TGTGCCAGCAGTCGCAGGGGCGGGGGTGAAACACTGTTTTTT. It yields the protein CASSRRGGGETLFF.

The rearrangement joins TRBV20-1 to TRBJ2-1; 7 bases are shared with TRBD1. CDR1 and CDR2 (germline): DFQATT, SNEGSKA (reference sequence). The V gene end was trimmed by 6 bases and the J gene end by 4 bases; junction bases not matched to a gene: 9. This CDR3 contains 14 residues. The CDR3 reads CSAGTLTGYNEQFF. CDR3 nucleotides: TGCAGTGCCGGCACCCTGACAGGGTACAATGAGCAGTTCTTC.

CDR3 nucleotide sequence: TGCAGTGCTCCCCTTGGACAGGGAGTCTCTAACTATGGCTACACCTTC. Its protein product is CSAPLGQGVSNYGYTF. This chain uses TRBV20-1 with TRBJ1-2, with 8 bases fitting TRBD1. With 5 bases clipped from V and 0 bases from J, the junction kept 11 bases outside the gene matches. Germline V lookup: CDR1 DFQATT, CDR2 SNEGSKA (reference sequence). This CDR3 contains 16 residues.

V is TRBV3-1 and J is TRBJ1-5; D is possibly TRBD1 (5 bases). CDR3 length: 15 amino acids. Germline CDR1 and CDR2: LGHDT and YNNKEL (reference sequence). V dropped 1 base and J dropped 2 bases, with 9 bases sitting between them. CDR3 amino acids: CASSQGDGGNQPQHF. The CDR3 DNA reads TGTGCCAGCAGCCAAGGGGACGGCGGCAATCAGCCCCAGCATTTT.

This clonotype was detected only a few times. CDR3 sequence: CASSPRDRYNEQYF. The CDR3 coding sequence is TGTGCCAGCAGTCCCCGGGACAGATATAACGAGCAGTACTTC. The V gene is TRBV12-3 or TRBV12-4, the J gene TRBJ2-5; 7 nucleotides match TRBD1. The end of the DNA aligns better with TRBJ2-7, so the J call may be wrong. This CDR3 has 14 amino acids.

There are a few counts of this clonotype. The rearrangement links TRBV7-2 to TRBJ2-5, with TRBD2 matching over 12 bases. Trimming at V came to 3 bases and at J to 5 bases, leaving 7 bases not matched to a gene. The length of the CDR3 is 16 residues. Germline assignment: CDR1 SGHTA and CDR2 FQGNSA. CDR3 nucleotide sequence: TGTGCCAGCAGCTTGACTAGCGGGAGTTTGGGGGAGACCCAGTACTTC. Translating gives CASSLTSGSLGETQYF.